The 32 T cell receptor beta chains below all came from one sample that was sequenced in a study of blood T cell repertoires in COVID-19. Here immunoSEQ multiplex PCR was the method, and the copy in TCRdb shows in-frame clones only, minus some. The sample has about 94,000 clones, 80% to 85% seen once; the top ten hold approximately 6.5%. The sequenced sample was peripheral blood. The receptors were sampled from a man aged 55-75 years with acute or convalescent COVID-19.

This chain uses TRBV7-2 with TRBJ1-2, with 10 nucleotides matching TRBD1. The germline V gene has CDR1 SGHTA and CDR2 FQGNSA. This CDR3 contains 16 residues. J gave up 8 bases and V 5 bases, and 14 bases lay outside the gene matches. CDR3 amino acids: CASSQNRQGAFGGYTF. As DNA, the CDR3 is TGTGCCAGCAGCCAAAATCGACAGGGGGCGTTTGGCGGCTACACCTTC.

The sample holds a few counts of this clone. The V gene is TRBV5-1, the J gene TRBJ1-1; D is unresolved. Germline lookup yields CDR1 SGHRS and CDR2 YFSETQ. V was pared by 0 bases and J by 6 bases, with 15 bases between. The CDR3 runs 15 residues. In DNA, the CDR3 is TGCGCCAGCAGCTTGGATGGTTGGCGGAGCCCTGAAGCTTTCTTT. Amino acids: CASSLDGWRSPEAFF. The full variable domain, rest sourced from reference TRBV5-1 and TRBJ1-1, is KAGVTQTPRYLIKTRGQQVTLSCSPISGHRSVSWYQQTPGQGLQFLFEYFSETQRNKGNFPGRFSGRQFSNSRSEMNVSTLELGDSALYLCASSLDGWRSPEAFFGQGTRLTVV.

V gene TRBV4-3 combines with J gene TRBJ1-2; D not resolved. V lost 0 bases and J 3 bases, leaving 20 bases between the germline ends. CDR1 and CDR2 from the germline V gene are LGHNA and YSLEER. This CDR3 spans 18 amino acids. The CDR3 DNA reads TGCGCCAGCAGCCAAGACTACGGCAGGTGGCGACAAGACTATGGCTACACCTTC. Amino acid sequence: CASSQDYGRWRQDYGYTF.

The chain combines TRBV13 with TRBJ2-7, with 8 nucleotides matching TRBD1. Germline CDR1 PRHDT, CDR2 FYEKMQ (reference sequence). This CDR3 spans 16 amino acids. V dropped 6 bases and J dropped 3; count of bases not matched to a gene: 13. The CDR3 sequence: CASRKGRTGIIYEQYF. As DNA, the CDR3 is TGTGCCAGCAGAAAAGGCAGGACAGGGATCATCTACGAGCAGTACTTC. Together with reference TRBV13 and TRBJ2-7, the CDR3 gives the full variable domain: AAGVIQSPRHLIKEKRETATLKCYPIPRHDTVYWYQQGPGQDPQFLISFYEKMQSDKGSIPDRFSAQQFSDYHSELNMSSLELGDSALYFCASRKGRTGIIYEQYFGPGTRLTVT.

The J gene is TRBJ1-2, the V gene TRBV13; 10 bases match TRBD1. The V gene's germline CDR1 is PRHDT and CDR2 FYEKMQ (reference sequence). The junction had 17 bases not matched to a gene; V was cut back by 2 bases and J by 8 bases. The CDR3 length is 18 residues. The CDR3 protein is CASSLLGGTGDFGWGYTF. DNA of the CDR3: TGTGCCAGCAGCTTACTTGGCGGGACAGGGGACTTCGGGTGGGGCTACACCTTC.

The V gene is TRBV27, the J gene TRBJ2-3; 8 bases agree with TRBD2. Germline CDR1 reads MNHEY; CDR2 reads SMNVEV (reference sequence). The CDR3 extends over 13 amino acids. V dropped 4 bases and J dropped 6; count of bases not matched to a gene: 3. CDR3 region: CASSSPGGDTQYF. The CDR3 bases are TGTGCCAGCAGTTCCCCGGGAGGGGATACGCAGTATTTT.

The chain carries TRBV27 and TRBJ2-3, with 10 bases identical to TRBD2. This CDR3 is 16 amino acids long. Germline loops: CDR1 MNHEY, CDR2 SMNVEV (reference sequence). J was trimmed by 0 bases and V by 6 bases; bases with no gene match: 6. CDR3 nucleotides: TGTGCCAGCAGAACCCCTAGCGGGGGTAGCACAGATACGCAGTATTTT. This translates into CASRTPSGGSTDTQYF.

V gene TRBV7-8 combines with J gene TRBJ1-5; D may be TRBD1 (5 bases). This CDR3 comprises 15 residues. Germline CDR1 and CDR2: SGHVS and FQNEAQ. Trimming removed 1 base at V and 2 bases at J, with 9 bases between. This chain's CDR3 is CASSLGAGGNQPQHF. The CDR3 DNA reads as TGTGCCAGCAGCTTAGGGGCGGGGGGCAATCAGCCCCAGCATTTT.

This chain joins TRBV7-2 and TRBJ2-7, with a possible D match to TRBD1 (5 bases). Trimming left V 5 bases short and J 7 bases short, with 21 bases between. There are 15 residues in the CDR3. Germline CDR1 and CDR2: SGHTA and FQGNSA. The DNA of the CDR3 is TGTGCCAGCAGCCCTCAGACAGCGCAAAGTGAAGAGCAGTACTTC. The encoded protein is CASSPQTAQSEEQYF. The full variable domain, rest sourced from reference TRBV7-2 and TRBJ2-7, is GAGVSQSPSNKVTEKGKDVELRCDPISGHTALYWYRQSLGQGLEFLIYFQGNSAPDKSGLPSDRFSAERTGGSVSTLTIQRTQQEDSAVYLCASSPQTAQSEEQYFGPGTRLTVT.

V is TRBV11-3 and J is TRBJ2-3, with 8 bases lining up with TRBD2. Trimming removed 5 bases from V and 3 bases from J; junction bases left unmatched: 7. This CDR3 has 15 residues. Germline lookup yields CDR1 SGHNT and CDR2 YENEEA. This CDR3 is CASSTGGASTDTQYF. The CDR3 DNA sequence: TGTGCCAGCAGCACCGGGGGGGCCTCGACAGATACGCAGTATTTT.

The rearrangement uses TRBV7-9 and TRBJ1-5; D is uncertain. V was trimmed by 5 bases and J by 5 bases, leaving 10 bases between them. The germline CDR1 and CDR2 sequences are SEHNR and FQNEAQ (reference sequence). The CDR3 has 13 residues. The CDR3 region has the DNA TGTGCCAGCAGCCTAAGTCTAGATCAGCCCCAGCATTTT. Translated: CASSLSLDQPQHF.

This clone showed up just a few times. Here the CDR3 DNA reads TGCGCCAGCAGTCCGAAACCGGGACAGGGCTACGAGCAGTACTTC. This codes for CASSPKPGQGYEQYF. The chain joins TRBV4-3 to TRBJ2-7; 9 nucleotides agree with TRBD1. CDR3 length: 15 residues. Germline assignment: CDR1 LGHNA and CDR2 YSLEER. V gave up 6 bases and J gave up 3 bases; unmatched junction bases: 9.

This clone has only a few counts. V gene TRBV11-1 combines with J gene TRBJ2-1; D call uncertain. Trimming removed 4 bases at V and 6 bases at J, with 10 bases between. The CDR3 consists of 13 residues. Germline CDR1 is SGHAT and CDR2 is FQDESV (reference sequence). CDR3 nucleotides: TGTGCCAGCAGCTCGAGTCCCCTCAATGAGCAGTTCTTC. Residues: CASSSSPLNEQFF.

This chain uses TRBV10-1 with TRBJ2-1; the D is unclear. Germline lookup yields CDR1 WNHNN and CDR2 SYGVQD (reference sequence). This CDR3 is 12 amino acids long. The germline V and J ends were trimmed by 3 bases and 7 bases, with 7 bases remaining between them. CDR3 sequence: CASSDGSNEQFF. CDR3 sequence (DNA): TGCGCCAGCAGTGACGGTAGTAATGAGCAGTTCTTC.

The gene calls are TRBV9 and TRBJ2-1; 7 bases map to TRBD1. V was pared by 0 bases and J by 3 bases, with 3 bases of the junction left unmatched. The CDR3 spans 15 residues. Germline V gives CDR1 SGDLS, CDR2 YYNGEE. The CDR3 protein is CASSVGDRDYNEQFF. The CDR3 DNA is TGTGCCAGCAGCGTAGGGGACAGAGACTACAATGAGCAGTTCTTC.

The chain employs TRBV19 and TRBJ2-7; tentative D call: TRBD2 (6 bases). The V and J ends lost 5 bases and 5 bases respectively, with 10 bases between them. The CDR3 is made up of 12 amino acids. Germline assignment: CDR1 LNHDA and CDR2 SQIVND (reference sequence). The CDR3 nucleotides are TGTGCCAGTAGTTTTGGCGGGGACGAGCAGTACTTC. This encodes CASSFGGDEQYF.

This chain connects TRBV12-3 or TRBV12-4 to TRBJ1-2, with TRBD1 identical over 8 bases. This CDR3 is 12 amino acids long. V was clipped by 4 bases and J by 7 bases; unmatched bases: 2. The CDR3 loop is CASSSGGAGYTF. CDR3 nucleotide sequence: TGTGCCAGCAGTTCAGGGGGCGCTGGCTACACCTTC.

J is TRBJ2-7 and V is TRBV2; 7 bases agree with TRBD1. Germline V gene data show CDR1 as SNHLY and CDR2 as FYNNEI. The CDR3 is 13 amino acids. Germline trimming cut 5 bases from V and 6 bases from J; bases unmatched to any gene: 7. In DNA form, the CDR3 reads TGTGCCAGCAGTTTCTCGACAGGGAGCGAGCAGTACTTC. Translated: CASSFSTGSEQYF.

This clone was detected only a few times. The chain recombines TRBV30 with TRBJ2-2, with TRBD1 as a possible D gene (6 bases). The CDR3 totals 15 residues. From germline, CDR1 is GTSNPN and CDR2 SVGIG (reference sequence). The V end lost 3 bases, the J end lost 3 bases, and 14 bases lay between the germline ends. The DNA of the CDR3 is TGTGCCTGGAGAAGGGCGGACAGCTACACCGGGGAGCTGTTTTTT. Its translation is CAWRRADSYTGELFF.

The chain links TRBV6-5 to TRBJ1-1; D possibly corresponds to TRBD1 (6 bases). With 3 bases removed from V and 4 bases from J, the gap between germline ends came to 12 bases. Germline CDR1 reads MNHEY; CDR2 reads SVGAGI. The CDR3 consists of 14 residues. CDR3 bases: TGTGCCAGCAGTTATGGGGGGGCAATCACTGAAGCTTTCTTT. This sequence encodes CASSYGGAITEAFF.

CDR3 sequence: CASSSDRVGNYGYTF. CDR3 nucleotides: TGTGCCAGCAGCTCCGACAGGGTGGGGAACTATGGCTACACCTTC. The chain carries TRBV7-8 and TRBJ1-2, with TRBD1 matching 7 bases. The V segment lost 4 bases and the J segment 2 bases; nucleotides outside the gene matches: 7. The CDR3 is 15 amino acids. CDR1 is SGHVS, CDR2 FQNEAQ, per germline.

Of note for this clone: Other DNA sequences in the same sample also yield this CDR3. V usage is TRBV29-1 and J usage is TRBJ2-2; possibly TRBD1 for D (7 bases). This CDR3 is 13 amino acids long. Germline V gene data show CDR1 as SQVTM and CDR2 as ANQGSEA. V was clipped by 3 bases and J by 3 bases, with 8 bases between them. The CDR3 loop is CSVDRGDTGELFF. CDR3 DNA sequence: TGCAGCGTTGACAGGGGGGACACCGGGGAGCTGTTTTTT.

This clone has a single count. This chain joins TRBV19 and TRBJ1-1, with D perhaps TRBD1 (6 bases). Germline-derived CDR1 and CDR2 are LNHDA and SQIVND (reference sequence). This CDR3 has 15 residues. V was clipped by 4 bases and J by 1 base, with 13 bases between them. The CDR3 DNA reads TGTGCCAGTAGTAAACAGGGACCTCAGAACACTGAAGCTTTCTTT. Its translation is CASSKQGPQNTEAFF.

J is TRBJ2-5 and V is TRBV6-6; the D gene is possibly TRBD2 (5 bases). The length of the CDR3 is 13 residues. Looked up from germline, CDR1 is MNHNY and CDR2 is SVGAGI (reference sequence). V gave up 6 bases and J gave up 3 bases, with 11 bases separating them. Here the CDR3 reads CASRDPGKETQYF. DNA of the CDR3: TGTGCCAGCAGGGACCCGGGAAAAGAGACCCAGTACTTC.

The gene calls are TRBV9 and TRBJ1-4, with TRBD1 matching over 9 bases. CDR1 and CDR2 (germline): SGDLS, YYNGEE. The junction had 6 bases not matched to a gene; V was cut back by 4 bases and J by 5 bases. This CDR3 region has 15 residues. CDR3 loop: CASSFTGTGNEKLFF. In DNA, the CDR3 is TGTGCCAGCAGCTTTACCGGGACAGGGAATGAAAAACTGTTTTTT.

The CDR3: CASSFLKAGATYNEQFF. CDR3 sequence (DNA): TGTGCCAGCAGCTTTCTAAAGGCGGGGGCGACCTACAATGAGCAGTTCTTC. V usage is TRBV11-2 and J usage is TRBJ2-1, with D perhaps TRBD2 (7 bases). Trimming cost V 3 bases and J 2 bases, with 17 bases left between them. Germline V gene lookup returns CDR1 SGHAT and CDR2 FQNNGV. The CDR3 spans 17 residues. Looking up the rest from reference TRBV11-2 and TRBJ2-1 gives the full variable domain: EAGVAQSPRYKIIEKRQSVAFWCNPISGHATLYWYQQILGQGPKLLIQFQNNGVVDDSQLPKDRFSAERLKGVDSTLKIQPAKLEDSAVYLCASSFLKAGATYNEQFFGPGTRLTVL.

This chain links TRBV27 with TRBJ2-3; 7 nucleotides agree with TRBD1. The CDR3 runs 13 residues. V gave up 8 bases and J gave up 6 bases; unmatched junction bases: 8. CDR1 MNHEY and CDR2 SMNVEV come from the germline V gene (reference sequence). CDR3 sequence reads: CASSGTDSDTQYF. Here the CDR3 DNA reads TGTGCCAGCTCCGGGACAGATTCCGATACGCAGTATTTT.

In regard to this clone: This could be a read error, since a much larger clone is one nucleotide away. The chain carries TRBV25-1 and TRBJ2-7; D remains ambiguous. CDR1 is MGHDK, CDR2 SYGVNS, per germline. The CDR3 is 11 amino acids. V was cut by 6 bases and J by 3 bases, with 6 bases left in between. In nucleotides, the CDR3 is TGTGCCAGCAGCTTCCTCTACGAGCAGTACTTC. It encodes CASSFLYEQYF.

The CDR3 DNA reads TGTGCCAGCAGCGGCGGACAGGGGGCGAGAGGGAACACTGAAGCTTTCTTT. It encodes CASSGGQGARGNTEAFF. J is TRBJ1-1 and V is TRBV9; 11 positions match TRBD1. The CDR3 totals 17 residues. The V gene's germline CDR1 is SGDLS and CDR2 YYNGEE. The ends lost 3 bases at V and 1 base at J; junction bases unmatched: 8.

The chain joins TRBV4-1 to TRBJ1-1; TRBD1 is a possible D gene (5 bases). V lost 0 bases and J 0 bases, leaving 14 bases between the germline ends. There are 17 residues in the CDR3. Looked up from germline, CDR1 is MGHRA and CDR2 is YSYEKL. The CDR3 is CASSQDFRQTMNTEAFF. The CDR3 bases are TGCGCCAGCAGCCAAGACTTTCGACAGACAATGAACACTGAAGCTTTCTTT.

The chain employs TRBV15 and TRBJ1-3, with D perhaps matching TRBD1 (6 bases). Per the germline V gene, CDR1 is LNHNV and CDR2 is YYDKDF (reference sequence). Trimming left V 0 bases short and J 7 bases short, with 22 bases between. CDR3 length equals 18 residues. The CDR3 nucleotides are TGTGCCACCAGCAGAGATCGTTTTAGGGCAGGGGTCTCGAACACCATATATTTT. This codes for CATSRDRFRAGVSNTIYF. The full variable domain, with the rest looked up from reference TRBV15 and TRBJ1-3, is DAMVIQNPRYQVTQFGKPVTLSCSQTLNHNVMYWYQQKSSQAPKLLFHYYDKDFNNEADTPDNFQSRRPNTSFCFLDIRSPGLGDTAMYLCATSRDRFRAGVSNTIYFGEGSWLTVV.

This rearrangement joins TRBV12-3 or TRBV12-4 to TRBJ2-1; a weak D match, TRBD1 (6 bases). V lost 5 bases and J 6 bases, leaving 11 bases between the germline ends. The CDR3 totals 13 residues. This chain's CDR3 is CASSDGTPNEQFF. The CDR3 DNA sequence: TGTGCCAGCAGTGATGGGACACCCAATGAGCAGTTCTTC.